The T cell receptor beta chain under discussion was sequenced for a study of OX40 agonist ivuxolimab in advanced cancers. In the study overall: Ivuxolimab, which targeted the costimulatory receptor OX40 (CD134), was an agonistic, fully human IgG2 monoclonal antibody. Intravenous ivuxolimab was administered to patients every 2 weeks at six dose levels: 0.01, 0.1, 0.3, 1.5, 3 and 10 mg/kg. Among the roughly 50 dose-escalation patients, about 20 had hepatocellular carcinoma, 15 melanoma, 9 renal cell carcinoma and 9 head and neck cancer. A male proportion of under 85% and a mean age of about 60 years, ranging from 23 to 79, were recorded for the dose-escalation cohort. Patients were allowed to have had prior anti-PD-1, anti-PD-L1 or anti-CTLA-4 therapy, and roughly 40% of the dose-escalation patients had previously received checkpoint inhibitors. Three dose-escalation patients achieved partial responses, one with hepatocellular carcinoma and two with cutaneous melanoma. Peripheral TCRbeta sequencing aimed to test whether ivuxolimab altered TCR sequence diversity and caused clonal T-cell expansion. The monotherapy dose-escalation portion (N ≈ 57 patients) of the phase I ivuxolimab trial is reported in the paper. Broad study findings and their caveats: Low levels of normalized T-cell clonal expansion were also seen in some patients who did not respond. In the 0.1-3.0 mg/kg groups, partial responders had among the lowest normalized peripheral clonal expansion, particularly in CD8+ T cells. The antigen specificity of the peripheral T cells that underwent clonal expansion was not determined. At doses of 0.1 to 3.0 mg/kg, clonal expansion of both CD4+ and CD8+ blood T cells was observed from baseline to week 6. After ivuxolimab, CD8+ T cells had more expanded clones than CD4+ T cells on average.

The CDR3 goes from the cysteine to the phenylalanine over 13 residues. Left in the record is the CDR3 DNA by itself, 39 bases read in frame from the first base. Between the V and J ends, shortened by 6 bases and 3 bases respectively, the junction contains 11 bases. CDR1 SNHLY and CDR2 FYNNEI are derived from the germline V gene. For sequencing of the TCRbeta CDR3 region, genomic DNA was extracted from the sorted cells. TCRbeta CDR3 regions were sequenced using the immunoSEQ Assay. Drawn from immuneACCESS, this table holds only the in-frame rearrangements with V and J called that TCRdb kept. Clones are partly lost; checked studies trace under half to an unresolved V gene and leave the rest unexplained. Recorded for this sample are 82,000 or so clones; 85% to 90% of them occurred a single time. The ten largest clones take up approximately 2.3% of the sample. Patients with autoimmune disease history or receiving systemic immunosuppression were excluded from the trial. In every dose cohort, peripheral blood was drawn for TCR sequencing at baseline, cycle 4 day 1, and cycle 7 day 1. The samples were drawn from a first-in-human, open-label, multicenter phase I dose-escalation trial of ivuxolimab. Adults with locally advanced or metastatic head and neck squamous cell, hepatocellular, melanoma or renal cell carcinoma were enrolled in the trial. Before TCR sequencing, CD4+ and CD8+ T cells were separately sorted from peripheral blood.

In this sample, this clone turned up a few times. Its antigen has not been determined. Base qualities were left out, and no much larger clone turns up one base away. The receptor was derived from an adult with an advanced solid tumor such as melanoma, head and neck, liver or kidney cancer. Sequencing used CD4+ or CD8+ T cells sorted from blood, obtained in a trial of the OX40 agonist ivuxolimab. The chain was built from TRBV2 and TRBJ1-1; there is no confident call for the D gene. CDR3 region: CASRILFDTEAFF. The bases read TGTGCCAGCAGGATTTTATTTGACACTGAAGCTTTCTTT.